The 24 T cell receptor beta chains presented below share a single source sample, sequenced in a study of T cell responses to AZD1222 COVID-19 vaccine (dated by TCRdb to about 2021). Read against the paper, the sample's time point label means: about 28 days (+/-7) after the second vaccine dose. The library was generated by the immunoSEQ multiplex PCR assay. Drawn from immuneACCESS, this table holds only the in-frame rearrangements with V and J called that TCRdb kept. Clones are partly lost; checked studies trace under half to an unresolved V gene and leave the rest unexplained. The sample table holds about 170,000 clones, of which around 90% were seen once. The biggest ten clones account for around 0.99% of the sample. The sample consisted of peripheral blood, taken 28 days after the second AZD1222 dose. These receptors came from an adult who received the AZD1222 COVID-19 vaccine.

The genes are TRBV10-1 and TRBJ2-3, with 9 bases matching TRBD1. J lost 3 bases, V lost 0 bases, and 4 bases had no gene match. Germline assignment: CDR1 WNHNN and CDR2 SYGVQD (reference sequence). The CDR3 covers 16 residues. In DNA form, the CDR3 reads TGCGCCAGCAGTGAGTCTAACAGGGGGCTAACAGATACGCAGTATTTT. As protein: CASSESNRGLTDTQYF.

The chain has TRBV7-2 and TRBJ2-5; D ambiguous. V was cut by 3 bases and J by 1 base, with 6 bases left in between. The CDR3 is 13 amino acids. Germline V gene data show CDR1 as SGHTA and CDR2 as FQGNSA. The CDR3 region is CASSLEFQETQYF. The CDR3 DNA is TGTGCCAGCAGCTTGGAGTTCCAAGAGACCCAGTACTTC. The full variable domain, rest sourced from reference TRBV7-2 and TRBJ2-5, is GAGVSQSPSNKVTEKGKDVELRCDPISGHTALYWYRQSLGQGLEFLIYFQGNSAPDKSGLPSDRFSAERTGGSVSTLTIQRTQQEDSAVYLCASSLEFQETQYFGPGTRLLVL.

The J gene is TRBJ1-1, the V gene TRBV5-4, with 8 bases matching TRBD1. The germline CDR1 and CDR2 sequences are SGHNT and YYREEE (reference sequence). The junction had 7 bases not matched to a gene; V was cut back by 0 bases and J by 6 bases. CDR3 length: 15 amino acids. The chain's CDR3 is CASSLEGRGLAEAFF. The CDR3 nucleotides read TGTGCCAGCAGCTTGGAGGGCAGGGGGCTGGCTGAAGCTTTCTTT.

This clone showed up just once. The chain links TRBV11-2 to TRBJ2-1, with no clear D. Germline CDR1 is SGHAT and CDR2 is FQNNGV. The CDR3 covers 11 residues. Between the trimmed V and J ends, which lost 5 bases and 6 bases, there was a span of 5 bases. The DNA of the CDR3 is TGTGCCAGCAGCCCAAGCAATGAGCAGTTCTTC. This encodes CASSPSNEQFF.

This sequence joins TRBV19 and TRBJ2-7; D gene ambiguous. V gave up 8 bases and J gave up 0 bases, with 14 bases separating them. CDR3 size: 14 residues. Per germline, CDR1 LNHDA and CDR2 SQIVND (reference sequence). The chain's CDR3 is CASSYSTPSYEQYF. The CDR3 DNA reads as TGTGCCAGTTCCTACTCTACCCCCTCCTACGAGCAGTACTTC.

This clone was seen a handful of times. This chain links TRBV2 with TRBJ1-2, with D perhaps matching TRBD1 (6 bases). Germline values: CDR1 SNHLY, CDR2 FYNNEI. Trimming took off 8 bases at V and 6 bases at J, with 19 bases between the two ends. The CDR3 runs 14 residues. In DNA form, the CDR3 reads TGTGCCAGCGCGGGGCGGACAGCCAGCCATGGCTACACCTTC. It yields the protein CASAGRTASHGYTF. The whole variable domain, filled in from reference TRBV2 and TRBJ1-2, reads EPEVTQTPSHQVTQMGQEVILRCVPISNHLYFYWYRQILGQKVEFLVSFYNNEISEKSEIFDDQFSVERPDGSNFTLKIRSTKLEDSAMYFCASAGRTASHGYTFGSGTRLTVV.

The V call is TRBV27, the J call TRBJ2-2, with D possibly matching TRBD1 (6 bases). The CDR3 totals 16 residues. Germline CDR1 is MNHEY and CDR2 is SMNVEV (reference sequence). Trimming took 5 bases from V and 0 from J, leaving 13 bases between them. CDR3 sequence reads: CASSDQGITNTGELFF. DNA for the CDR3: TGTGCCAGCAGTGACCAGGGGATCACGAACACCGGGGAGCTGTTTTTT.

Only a few counts were recorded for this clone. V usage is TRBV6-5 and J usage is TRBJ2-2, with TRBD1 matching over 8 bases. Trimming at V came to 6 bases and at J to 3 bases, leaving 6 bases not matched to a gene. From germline, CDR1 is MNHEY and CDR2 SVGAGI. The CDR3 is 15 amino acids. The CDR3 DNA follows: TGTGCCAGCAGAGACACAGGGGGGCACACCGGGGAGCTGTTTTTT. This translates into CASRDTGGHTGELFF.

The chain uses TRBV4-1 and TRBJ2-7; the match to TRBD1 covers 9 bases. Trimming cost V 6 bases and J 5 bases; bases outside gene matches: 8. The CDR3 length is 14 residues. CDR1 is MGHRA and CDR2 is YSYEKL in the germline V gene. In DNA, the CDR3 is TGCGCCAGCAGGAATCCGGGACAGGGTGACGAGCAGTACTTC. Translated: CASRNPGQGDEQYF.

The J gene is TRBJ1-1, the V gene TRBV5-3, with D perhaps TRBD1 (5 bases). TRBV5-3 falls under the ORF class, with uncertain function. The V end was cut by 4 bases, the J end by 4 bases, with 14 bases between. There are 14 residues in the CDR3. CDR3 sequence (DNA): TGTGCCAGAAGCCCGACGACAGATTCCACTGAAGCTTTCTTT. As protein: CARSPTTDSTEAFF.

This chain connects TRBV11-2 to TRBJ1-2; 8 bases are a match to TRBD1. The CDR3 length is 15 residues. Germline trimming cut 3 bases from V and 4 bases from J; bases unmatched to any gene: 7. CDR1 is SGHAT, CDR2 FQNNGV, per germline. CDR3 residues: CASSFSQGAGYGYTF. CDR3 nucleotide sequence: TGTGCCAGCAGCTTCTCTCAGGGGGCGGGCTATGGCTACACCTTC.

V is TRBV19 and J is TRBJ2-3, with 8 positions matching TRBD1. V lost 7 bases and J lost 1; bases outside the gene matches: 7. This CDR3 is built from 15 residues. Germline assignment: CDR1 LNHDA and CDR2 SQIVND (reference sequence). The CDR3 DNA reads TGTGCCAGTAACGACAGGGGTAGGGGCACAGATACGCAGTATTTT. It specifies CASNDRGRGTDTQYF. Together with reference TRBV19 and TRBJ2-3, the CDR3 gives the full variable domain: DGGITQSPKYLFRKEGQNVTLSCEQNLNHDAMYWYRQDPGQGLRLIYYSQIVNDFQKGDIAEGYSVSREKKESFPLTVTSAQKNPTAFYLCASNDRGRGTDTQYFGPGTRLTVL.

The genes are TRBV2 and TRBJ2-7; a possible D gene is TRBD1 (6 bases). The V end lost 10 bases, the J end lost 3 bases, and 16 bases lay between the germline ends. The CDR3 totals 13 residues. Per germline, CDR1 SNHLY and CDR2 FYNNEI. CDR3 coding DNA: TGTGCCACCTCACAGGGTAGAGTCTACGAGCAGTACTTC. This gives the protein CATSQGRVYEQYF. The entire variable domain, with the rest obtained from reference TRBV2 and TRBJ2-7, is as follows: EPEVTQTPSHQVTQMGQEVILRCVPISNHLYFYWYRQILGQKVEFLVSFYNNEISEKSEIFDDQFSVERPDGSNFTLKIRSTKLEDSAMYFCATSQGRVYEQYFGPGTRLTVT.

V is TRBV11-2 and J is TRBJ1-2; 9 bases align to TRBD1. After removal of 2 bases from V and 4 bases from J, the junction contained 17 bases not matched to a gene. The germline V gene encodes CDR1 SGHAT and CDR2 FQNNGV. The length of the CDR3 is 19 residues. CDR3 loop: CASSLRPTGGEAALYGYTF. The CDR3, as DNA: TGTGCCAGCAGCTTACGACCCACAGGGGGCGAAGCTGCACTCTATGGCTACACCTTC.

The genes are TRBV11-2 and TRBJ2-5, with D possibly matching TRBD1 (5 bases). From germline, CDR1 is SGHAT and CDR2 FQNNGV. The germline V and J ends were trimmed by 4 bases and 3 bases, with 15 bases remaining between them. The CDR3 is 15 residues long. For the CDR3, the DNA is TGTGCCAGCAGCTCCCCAGGGTTATGGGAAGAGACCCAGTACTTC. The encoded protein is CASSSPGLWEETQYF.

The rearrangement links TRBV7-2 to TRBJ2-1; 9 bases map to TRBD2. The ends lost 5 bases at V and 6 bases at J; junction bases unmatched: 8. Germline CDR1 SGHTA, CDR2 FQGNSA. This CDR3 has 15 amino acids. CDR3 nucleotide sequence: TGTGCCAGCAGCCAACAGCGGGGGGCACCCAATGAGCAGTTCTTC. As protein: CASSQQRGAPNEQFF.

The sample holds one count of this clone. The CDR3 does not end in the conserved phenylalanine or tryptophan, so this is likely a read error. The DNA is left out, because the CDR3 cannot be placed on it with certainty; the CDR3 is given as TCRdb lists it. The chain joins TRBV11-1 to TRBJ2-7; the table's D call, TRBD2, has no DNA check behind it. Germline V gene sequence: CDR1 SGHAT, CDR2 FQDESV (reference sequence). The CDR3 length is 10 residues, termini included. CDR3 protein: CASSLFQAGL.

This rearrangement joins TRBV20-1 to TRBJ1-2; D remains unclear. Germline lookup yields CDR1 DFQATT and CDR2 SNEGSKA (reference sequence). This CDR3 comprises 11 residues. V lost 5 bases to trimming and J lost 6 bases, with 10 bases between them. In nucleotides, the CDR3 is TGCAGTGCTCCTTCCCCTGATGGCTACACCTTC. This codes for CSAPSPDGYTF.

This clone was seen only a few times. The chain uses TRBV3-1 (or the pseudogene TRBV3-2) and TRBJ1-4; D might be TRBD1 (5 bases). The V end was cut by 1 base, the J end by 2 bases, with 8 bases between. The CDR3 runs to 15 residues. Germline CDR1 is LGHDT and CDR2 is YNNKEL (reference sequence). The CDR3 region is CASSQAPGTNEKLFF. The CDR3 DNA is TGTGCCAGCAGCCAAGCCCCAGGGACTAATGAAAAACTGTTTTTT.

The chain joins TRBV12-5 to TRBJ2-7; D not resolved. The length of the CDR3 is 16 residues. CDR1 LGHNT and CDR2 FRNRAP come from the germline V gene. Deletions cut 2 bases from V and 1 base from J, with 15 bases between. The CDR3 nucleotides are TGTGCTAGTGGTTTGCTGACGGCGGAAGCTTCCTACGAGCAGTACTTC. It specifies CASGLLTAEASYEQYF.

The chain joins TRBV19 to TRBJ2-3; 7 bases map to TRBD2. CDR3 length: 17 amino acids. Losses at the gene ends were 11 bases for V and 2 bases for J; bases not matched to a gene: 19. CDR1 is LNHDA and CDR2 is SQIVND in the germline V gene (reference sequence). Here the CDR3 reads CASRSGGWGRNTDTQYF. As DNA, the CDR3 is TGTGCCTCACGCTCGGGGGGATGGGGGAGGAACACAGATACGCAGTATTTT.

The gene calls are TRBV18 and TRBJ2-5, with 7 bases fitting TRBD1. J lost 4 bases, V lost 2 bases, and 13 bases had no gene match. Looked up from germline, CDR1 is KGHSH and CDR2 is LQKENI. CDR3 length: 17 residues. CDR3 sequence (DNA): TGTGCCAGCTCACCAACAGGGGCATCAATGAATGTAGAGACCCAGTACTTC. This codes for CASSPTGASMNVETQYF. Full variable domain (missing parts from reference TRBV18 and TRBJ2-5): NAGVMQNPRHLVRRRGQEARLRCSPMKGHSHVYWYRQLPEEGLKFMVYLQKENIIDESGMPKERFSAEFPKEGPSILRIQQVVRGDSAAYFCASSPTGASMNVETQYFGPGTRLLVL.

J is TRBJ2-7 and V is TRBV27, with D possibly being TRBD1 (7 bases). From germline, CDR1 is MNHEY and CDR2 SMNVEV (reference sequence). This CDR3 has 17 residues. V lost 2 bases to trimming and J lost 4 bases, with 21 bases between them. In nucleotides, the CDR3 is TGTGCCAGCAGTTTACAGGGGGGACAGCCACTACCTTACGAGCAGTACTTC. Translating it yields CASSLQGGQPLPYEQYF.

This sequence joins TRBV5-1 and TRBJ1-3; D unclear. Trimming stripped 3 bases from V and 2 bases from J, with 6 bases between. CDR1 and CDR2 (germline): SGHRS, YFSETQ. The CDR3 is made up of 13 amino acids. The CDR3 here is CASSSGTGNTIYF. The CDR3 DNA reads as TGCGCCAGCAGCTCTGGGACTGGAAACACCATATATTTT.